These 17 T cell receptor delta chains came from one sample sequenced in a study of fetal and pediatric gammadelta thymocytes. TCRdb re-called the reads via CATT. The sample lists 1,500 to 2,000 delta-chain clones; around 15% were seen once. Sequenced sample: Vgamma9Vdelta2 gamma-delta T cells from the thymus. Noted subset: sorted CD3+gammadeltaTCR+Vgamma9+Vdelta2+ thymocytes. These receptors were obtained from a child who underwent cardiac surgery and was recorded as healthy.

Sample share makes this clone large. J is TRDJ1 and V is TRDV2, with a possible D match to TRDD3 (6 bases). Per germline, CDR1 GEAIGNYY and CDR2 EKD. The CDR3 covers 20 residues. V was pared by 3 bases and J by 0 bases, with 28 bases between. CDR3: CACDALLGLPPLSYTDKLIF. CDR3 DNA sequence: TGTGCCTGTGACGCCTTACTGGGCCTACCCCCACTTAGCTACACCGATAAACTCATCTTT.

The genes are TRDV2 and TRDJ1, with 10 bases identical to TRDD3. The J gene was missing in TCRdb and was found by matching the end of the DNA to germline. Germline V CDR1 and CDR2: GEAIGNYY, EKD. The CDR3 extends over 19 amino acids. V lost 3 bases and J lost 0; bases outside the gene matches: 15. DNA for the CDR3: TGTGCCTGTGACGCCGGCTGGGGGATAGGCCTTCAGTACACCGATAAACTCATCTTT. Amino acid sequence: CACDAGWGIGLQYTDKLIF.

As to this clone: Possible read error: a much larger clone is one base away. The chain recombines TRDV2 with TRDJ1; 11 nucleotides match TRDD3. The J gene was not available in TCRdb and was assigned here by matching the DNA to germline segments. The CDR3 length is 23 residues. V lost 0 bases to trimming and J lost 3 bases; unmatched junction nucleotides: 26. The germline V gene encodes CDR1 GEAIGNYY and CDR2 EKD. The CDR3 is CACDTNPPVFLPTGGYLADKLIF. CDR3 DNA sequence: TGTGCCTGTGACACCAACCCCCCGGTCTTCCTACCGACTGGGGGATATTTGGCCGATAAACTCATCTTT.

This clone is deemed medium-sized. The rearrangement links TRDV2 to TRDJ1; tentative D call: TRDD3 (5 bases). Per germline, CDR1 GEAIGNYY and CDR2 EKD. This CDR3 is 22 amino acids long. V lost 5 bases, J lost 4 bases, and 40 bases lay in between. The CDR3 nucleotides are TGTGCCTGTGCCCCGAATGTGTCCCAGCGATCCCCGGCCCGGTGGGGCCGCGATAAACTCATCTTT. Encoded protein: CACAPNVSQRSPARWGRDKLIF.

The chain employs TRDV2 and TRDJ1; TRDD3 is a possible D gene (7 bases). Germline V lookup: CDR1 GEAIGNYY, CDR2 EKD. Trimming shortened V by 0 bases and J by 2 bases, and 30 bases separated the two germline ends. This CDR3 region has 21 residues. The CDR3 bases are TGTGCCTGTGACACCGAACAATCCTACTCTGATGGGGGAACGGTAACCGATAAACTCATCTTT. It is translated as CACDTEQSYSDGGTVTDKLIF.

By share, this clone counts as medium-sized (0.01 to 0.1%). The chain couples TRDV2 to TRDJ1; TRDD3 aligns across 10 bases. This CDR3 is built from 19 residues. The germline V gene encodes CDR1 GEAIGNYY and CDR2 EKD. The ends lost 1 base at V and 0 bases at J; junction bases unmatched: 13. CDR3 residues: CACDTSYWGIVLNTDKLIF. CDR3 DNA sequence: TGTGCCTGTGACACATCCTACTGGGGGATTGTCCTCAACACCGATAAACTCATCTTT.

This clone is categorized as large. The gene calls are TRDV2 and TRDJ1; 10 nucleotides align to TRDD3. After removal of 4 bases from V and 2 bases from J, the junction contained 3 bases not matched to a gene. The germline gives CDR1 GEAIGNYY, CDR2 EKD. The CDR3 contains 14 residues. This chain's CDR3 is CACDAGGYTDKLIF. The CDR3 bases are TGTGCCTGTGATGCTGGGGGATATACCGATAAACTCATCTTT.

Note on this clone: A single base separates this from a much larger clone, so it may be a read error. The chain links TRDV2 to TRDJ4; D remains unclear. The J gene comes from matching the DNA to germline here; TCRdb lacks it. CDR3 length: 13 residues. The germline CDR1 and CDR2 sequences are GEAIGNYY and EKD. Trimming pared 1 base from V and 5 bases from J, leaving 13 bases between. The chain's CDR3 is CACDTDGPRPLIF. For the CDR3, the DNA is TGTGCCTGTGACACGGACGGACCCCGTCCCCTGATCTTT.

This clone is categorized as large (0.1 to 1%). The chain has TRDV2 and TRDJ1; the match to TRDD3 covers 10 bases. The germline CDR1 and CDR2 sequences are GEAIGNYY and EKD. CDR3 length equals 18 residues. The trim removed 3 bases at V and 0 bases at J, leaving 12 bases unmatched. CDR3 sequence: CACDPRCGLGDNTDKLIF. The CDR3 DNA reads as TGTGCCTGTGACCCCCGATGTGGTCTGGGGGATAACACCGATAAACTCATCTTT.

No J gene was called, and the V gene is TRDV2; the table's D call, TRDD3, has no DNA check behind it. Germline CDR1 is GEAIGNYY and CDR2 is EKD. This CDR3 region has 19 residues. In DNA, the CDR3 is TGTGCCTGTGACCCCAATGCCCCTTGGGGGATTCCCTACACCGATAAACCCATCTTT. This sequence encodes CACDPNAPWGIPYTDKPIF.

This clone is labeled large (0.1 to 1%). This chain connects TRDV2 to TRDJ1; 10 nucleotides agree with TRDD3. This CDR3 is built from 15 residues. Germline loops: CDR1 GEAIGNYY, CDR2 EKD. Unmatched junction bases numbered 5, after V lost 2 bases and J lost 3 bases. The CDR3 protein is CACDSGGYAADKLIF. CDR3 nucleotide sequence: TGTGCCTGTGACAGCGGGGGATACGCGGCCGATAAACTCATCTTT.

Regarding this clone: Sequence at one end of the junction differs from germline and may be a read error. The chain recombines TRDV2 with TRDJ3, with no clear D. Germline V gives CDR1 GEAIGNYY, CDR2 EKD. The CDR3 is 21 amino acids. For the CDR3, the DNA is TGTGCCTGTGACAATTACCTTAGGACGGCAATTCGCTCCCGGGACACCCGACAGATGTTTTTC. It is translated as CACDNYLRTAIRSRDTRQMFF.

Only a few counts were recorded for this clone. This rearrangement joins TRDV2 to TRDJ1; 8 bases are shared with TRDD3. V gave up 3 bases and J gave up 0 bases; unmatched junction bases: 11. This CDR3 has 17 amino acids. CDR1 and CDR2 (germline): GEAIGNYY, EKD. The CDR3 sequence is CACDRNTGGLYTDKLIF. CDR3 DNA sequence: TGTGCCTGTGACCGAAATACTGGGGGCCTGTACACCGATAAACTCATCTTT.

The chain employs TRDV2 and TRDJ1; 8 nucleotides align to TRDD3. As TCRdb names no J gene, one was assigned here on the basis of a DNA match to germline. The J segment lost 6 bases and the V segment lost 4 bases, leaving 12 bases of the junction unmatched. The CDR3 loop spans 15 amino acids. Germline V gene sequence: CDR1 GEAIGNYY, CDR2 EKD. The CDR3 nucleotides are TGTGCCTGTGATACTCCTGTCCTGGGGGACCATAAACTCATCTTT. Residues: CACDTPVLGDHKLIF.

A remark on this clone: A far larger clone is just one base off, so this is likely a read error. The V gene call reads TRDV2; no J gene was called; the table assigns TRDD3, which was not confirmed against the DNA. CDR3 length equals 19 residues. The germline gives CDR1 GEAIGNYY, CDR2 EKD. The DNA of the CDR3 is TGTGCCTGCGACAGGCTTAGGGGGCTTACTGGGCCTTACACCGATAAACGCATCTTT. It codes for CACDRLRGLTGPYTDKRIF.

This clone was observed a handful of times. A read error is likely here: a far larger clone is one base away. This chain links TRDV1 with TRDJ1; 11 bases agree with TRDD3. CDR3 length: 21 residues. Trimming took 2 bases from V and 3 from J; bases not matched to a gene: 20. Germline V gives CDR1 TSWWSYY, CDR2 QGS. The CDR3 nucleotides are TGTGCTCTTGGGGAAACATCTACGCCTTACTGGGGGATATGGGCGGCCGATAAACTCATCTTT. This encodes CALGETSTPYWGIWAADKLIF.

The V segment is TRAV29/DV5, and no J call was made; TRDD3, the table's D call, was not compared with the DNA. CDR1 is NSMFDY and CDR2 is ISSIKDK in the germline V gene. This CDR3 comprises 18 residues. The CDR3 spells CASSYSAGFRKYGETQYF. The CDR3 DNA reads TGTGCCAGCAGTTACTCCGCGGGTTTTCGGAAATATGGGGAGACCCAGTACTTC.